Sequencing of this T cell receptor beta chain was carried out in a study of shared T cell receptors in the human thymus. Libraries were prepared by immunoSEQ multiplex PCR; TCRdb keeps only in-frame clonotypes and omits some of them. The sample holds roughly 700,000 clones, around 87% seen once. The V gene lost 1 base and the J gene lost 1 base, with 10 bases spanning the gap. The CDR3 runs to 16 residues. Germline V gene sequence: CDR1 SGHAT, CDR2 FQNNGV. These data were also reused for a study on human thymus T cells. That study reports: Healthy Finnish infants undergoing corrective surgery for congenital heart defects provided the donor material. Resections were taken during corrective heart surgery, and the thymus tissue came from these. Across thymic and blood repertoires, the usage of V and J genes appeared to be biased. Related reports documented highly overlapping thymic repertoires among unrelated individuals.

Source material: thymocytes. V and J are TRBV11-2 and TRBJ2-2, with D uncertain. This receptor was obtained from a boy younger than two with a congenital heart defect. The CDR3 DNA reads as TGTGCCAGCAGCTTAGCGTTGCGGTTGAACACCGGGGAGCTGTTTTTT. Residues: CASSLALRLNTGELFF.